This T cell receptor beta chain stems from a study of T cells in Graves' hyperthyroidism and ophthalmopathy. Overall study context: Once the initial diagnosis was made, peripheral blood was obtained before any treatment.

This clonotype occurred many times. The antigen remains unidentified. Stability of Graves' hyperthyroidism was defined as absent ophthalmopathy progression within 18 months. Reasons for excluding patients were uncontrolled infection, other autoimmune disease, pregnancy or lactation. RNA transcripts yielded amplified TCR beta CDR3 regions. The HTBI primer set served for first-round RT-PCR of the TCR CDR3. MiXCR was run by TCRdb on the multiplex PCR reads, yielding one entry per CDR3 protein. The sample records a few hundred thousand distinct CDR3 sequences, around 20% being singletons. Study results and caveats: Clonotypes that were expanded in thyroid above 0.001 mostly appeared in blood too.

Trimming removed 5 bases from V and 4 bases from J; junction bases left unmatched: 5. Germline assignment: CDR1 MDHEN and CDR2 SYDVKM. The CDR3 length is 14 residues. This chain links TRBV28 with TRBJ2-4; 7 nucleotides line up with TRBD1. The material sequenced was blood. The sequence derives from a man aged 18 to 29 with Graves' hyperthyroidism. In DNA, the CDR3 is TGTGCCAGCAGTGTGCACAGGGGTAAAAACATTCAGTACTTC. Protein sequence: CASSVHRGKNIQYF.